This T cell receptor (beta chain) is from a study of blood T cell repertoires in COVID-19. The trim removed 6 bases at V and 7 bases at J, leaving 9 bases unmatched. Germline-derived CDR1 and CDR2 are SQVTM and ANQGSEA. The CDR3 covers 13 residues. Using immunoSEQ multiplex PCR, the repertoire was profiled, and TCRdb retains in-frame clones only, with some absent. The repertoire holds about 400,000 clones, with roughly 88% as singletons. This sequence joins TRBV29-1 and TRBJ1-1; TRBD1 agrees at 9 bases. Material: PBMCs or T cells enriched from blood (not recorded which). The receptor's source is a woman between 40 and 55 years old with acute COVID-19. The CDR3 reads CSVQLRQGVEAFF. DNA of the CDR3: TGCAGCGTGCAACTCCGACAGGGGGTTGAAGCTTTCTTT.